The 7 T cell receptor beta chains presented below share a single source sample, sequenced in a study of tumor-infiltrating lymphocytes in localized non-small cell lung cancer. Only in-frame clones appear in the TCRdb table, and some are missing; sequencing was by immunoSEQ multiplex PCR. The sample yields 5,500 to 8,000 clones, 71% seen once. Sequences were obtained from lung tumor tissue. These receptors all stem from a human donor with non-small cell lung cancer.

This chain links TRBV25-1 with TRBJ1-6, with D uncertain. V lost 11 bases and J 5 bases, leaving 16 bases between the germline ends. Per germline, CDR1 MGHDK and CDR2 SYGVNS. The CDR3 length is 14 residues. The CDR3 coding sequence is TGTGCCCCGACCCAGGATACCGATAATTCACCCCTCCACTTT. Protein product: CAPTQDTDNSPLHF.

The chain combines TRBV6-5 with TRBJ1-1, with 8 positions matching TRBD1. Germline CDR1 MNHEY, CDR2 SVGAGI. CDR3 length: 13 amino acids. V shed 7 bases, J shed 6 bases, and the junction held 7 bases outside the gene matches. CDR3 protein: CASKQGVSPEAFF. CDR3 bases: TGTGCCAGCAAACAGGGGGTTTCCCCTGAAGCTTTCTTT.

This clone was counted a few times. CDR3 sequence: CASSQATGIPGNTIYF. The CDR3 region has the DNA TGTGCCAGCAGCCAAGCGACAGGGATCCCTGGAAACACCATATATTTT. V and J are TRBV5-4 and TRBJ1-3; 7 bases are shared with TRBD1. Unmatched junction bases numbered 9, after V lost 4 bases and J lost 2 bases. This CDR3 contains 16 residues. Germline lookup yields CDR1 SGHNT and CDR2 YYREEE (reference sequence).

This CDR3 reads CASSQDRDRDGYTF. The DNA for the CDR3 is TGCGCCAGCAGCCAAGACAGAGACAGGGATGGCTACACCTTC. The chain couples TRBV4-3 to TRBJ1-2; 7 positions match TRBD1. With 0 bases clipped from V and 6 bases from J, the junction kept 4 bases outside the gene matches. Per germline, CDR1 LGHNA and CDR2 YSLEER. The CDR3 length is 14 residues.

The chain joins TRBV7-8 to TRBJ2-5, with 11 bases that match TRBD2. This CDR3 comprises 15 residues. The V segment lost 5 bases and the J segment 1 base; nucleotides outside the gene matches: 3. Germline CDR1 reads SGHVS; CDR2 reads FQNEAQ. For the CDR3, the DNA is TGTGCCAGCAGCCGTAGCGGGGGGGTCCAAGAGACCCAGTACTTC. This translates into CASSRSGGVQETQYF.

V usage is TRBV19 and J usage is TRBJ2-3; weak D call: TRBD2 (6 bases). CDR1 is LNHDA, CDR2 SQIVND, per germline (reference sequence). Trimming cost V 11 bases and J 4 bases, with 10 bases left between them. The CDR3 consists of 11 residues. The CDR3 loop is CAAGPSDTQYF. CDR3 nucleotide sequence: TGTGCCGCGGGACCCTCAGATACGCAGTATTTT.

Here the CDR3 DNA reads TGCGCCAGCAGCCAAGATACAGGACAGGGAGGGATTGAGACCCAGTACTTC. Translated: CASSQDTGQGGIETQYF. V usage is TRBV4-3 and J usage is TRBJ2-5; TRBD1 is a possible D gene (8 bases). This CDR3 region has 17 residues. V gave up 0 bases and J gave up 5 bases, with 19 bases separating them. Germline CDR1 reads LGHNA; CDR2 reads YSLEER.